Following are 4 T cell receptor beta chains from one sample sequenced in a study of cytomegalovirus exposure and HLA in healthy donors. Vbeta (60) and Jbeta (13) primers were used in the PCR. Sequencing was performed with immunoSEQ multiplex PCR; in TCRdb, only in-frame clones are kept and a portion is missing. This table holds 100,000 to 150,000 clones, 70% to 75% found once. Sequences were obtained from PBMCs. All receptors come from a woman between 35 and 50 years old in good health and CMV-seronegative.

The rearrangement uses TRBV10-3 and TRBJ2-5; 10 positions match TRBD1. V was clipped by 1 base and J by 4 bases; unmatched bases: 6. CDR1 is ENHRY and CDR2 is SYGVKD in the germline V gene. The CDR3 length is 16 residues. The CDR3: CAISEYWTGGPETQYF. CDR3 sequence (DNA): TGTGCCATCAGTGAGTATTGGACAGGGGGACCAGAGACCCAGTACTTC.

The table lists this clone with a few counts. J is TRBJ2-7 and V is TRBV6-5; 8 nucleotides match TRBD2. The V gene end was trimmed by 2 bases and the J gene end by 0 bases; junction bases not matched to a gene: 3. Germline lookup yields CDR1 MNHEY and CDR2 SVGAGI. The CDR3 is 15 amino acids. Here the CDR3 DNA reads TGTGCCAGCAGTTACAGGCTAGCGGGCTCCTACGAGCAGTACTTC. It is translated as CASSYRLAGSYEQYF.

This chain uses TRBV28 with TRBJ1-3; no clear D gene. CDR1 and CDR2 (germline): MDHEN, SYDVKM. The ends were cut back, 4 bases at V and 0 bases at J, with 7 bases in the middle. The CDR3 contains 14 residues. The CDR3 here is CASSSPSSGNTIYF. The CDR3 DNA follows: TGTGCCAGCAGTTCCCCGTCCTCTGGAAACACCATATATTTT.

This clone turned up a few times. The V and J genes are TRBV4-1 and TRBJ1-2; 11 positions agree with TRBD1. The ends lost 1 base at V and 8 bases at J; junction bases unmatched: 12. The germline gives CDR1 MGHRA, CDR2 YSYEKL. The CDR3 is made up of 17 amino acids. CDR3 nucleotides: TGCGCCAGCAGCCAAGCGGGACAGGGGGGATCTAGCCGGGGCTACACCTTC. Translation gives CASSQAGQGGSSRGYTF.